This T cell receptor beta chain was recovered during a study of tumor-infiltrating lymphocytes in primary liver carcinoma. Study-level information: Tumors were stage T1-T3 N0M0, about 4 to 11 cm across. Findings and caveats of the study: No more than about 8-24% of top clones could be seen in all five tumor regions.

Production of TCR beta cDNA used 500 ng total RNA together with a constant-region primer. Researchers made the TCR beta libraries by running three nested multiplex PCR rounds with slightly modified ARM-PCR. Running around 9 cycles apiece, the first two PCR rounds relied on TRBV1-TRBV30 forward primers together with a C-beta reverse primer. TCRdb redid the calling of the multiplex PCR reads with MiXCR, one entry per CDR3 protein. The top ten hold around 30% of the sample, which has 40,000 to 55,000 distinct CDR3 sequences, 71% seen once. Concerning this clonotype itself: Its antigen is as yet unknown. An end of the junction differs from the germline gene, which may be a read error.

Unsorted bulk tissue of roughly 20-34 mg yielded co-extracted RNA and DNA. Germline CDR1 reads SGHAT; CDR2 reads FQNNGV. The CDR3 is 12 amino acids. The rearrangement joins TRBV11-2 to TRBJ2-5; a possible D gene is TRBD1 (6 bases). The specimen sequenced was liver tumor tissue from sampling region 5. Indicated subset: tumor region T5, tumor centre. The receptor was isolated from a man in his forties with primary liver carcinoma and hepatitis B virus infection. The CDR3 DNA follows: TGTGCCAGCAGCTCAATGGGGGACACCCAGTGCTTC. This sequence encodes CASSSMGDTQCF.